A selection of T cell receptor beta chains follows, all from one sample in a study of control samples from healthy donors and cancer patients. The method was immunoSEQ multiplex PCR; TCRdb's version includes in-frame clones alone and lacks a portion of them. The sample holds more than 65,000 clones, approximately 90% seen once. Sequencing input: PBMCs. These receptor sequences come from a woman aged 55-69 years with head and neck cancer. CDR3s include the opening cysteine and the closing phenylalanine or tryptophan. A D gene is named only where the DNA matches it firmly. The size entry is marked missing in some rows and otherwise reads once, few, many or a size class.

>-|TRBV4-2|TRBJ1-1|-
CASSQDRRGTEAFF
TGTGCCAGCAGCCAAGATCGGAGGGGCACTGAAGCTTTCTTT
>-|TRBV14|TRBJ2-2|once
CASSRRGQNSGELFF
TGTGCCAGCAGCCGAAGGGGCCAGAATTCCGGGGAGCTGTTTTTT
>-|TRBV30|TRBJ2-7|few
CAWRSQGLEKQYF
TGTGCCTGGAGGTCCCAAGGACTGGAAAAGCAGTACTTC
>TRBD2|TRBV7-9|TRBJ2-3|-
CASSLIAAGGSRSEQYF
TGTGCCAGCAGCTTAATAGCGGCGGGAGGGTCCCGGTCAGAGCAGTATTTT
>TRBD1|TRBV7-2|TRBJ2-3|-
CASSLNRGGTDTQYF
TGTGCCAGCAGCTTGAACAGGGGGGGCACAGATACGCAGTATTTT
>-|TRBV2|TRBJ2-2|-
CASSESRGFNTGELFF
TGTGCCAGCAGTGAATCTAGGGGATTTAACACCGGGGAGCTGTTTTTT
>-|TRBV5-1|TRBJ1-3|-
CASSSGSTGRSGNTIYF
TGCGCCAGCAGCTCCGGTAGTACAGGCCGCTCTGGAAACACCATATATTTT
>-|TRBV12-5|TRBJ1-1|-
CASGLVTGISGTEAFF
TGTGCTAGTGGTTTGGTAACCGGGATTTCCGGCACTGAAGCTTTCTTT
>TRBD1|TRBV10-3|TRBJ1-1|-
CAITGTDNTEAFF
TGTGCCATCACCGGGACAGATAACACTGAAGCTTTCTTT
>TRBD2|TRBV15|TRBJ2-2|-
CATSRDTSGRAHATGELFF
TGTGCCACCAGCAGGGACACTAGCGGGAGGGCCCATGCCACCGGGGAGCTGTTTTTT
>-|TRBV9|TRBJ2-2|-
CASSVVSAGELFF
TGTGCCAGCAGCGTAGTATCCGCCGGGGAGCTGTTTTTT
>-|TRBV14|TRBJ2-7|-
CASSHLHEQYF
TGTGCCAGCAGCCATCTGCACGAGCAGTACTTC
>TRBD1|TRBV18|TRBJ1-3|once
CASSPQGDSGNTIYF
TGTGCCAGCTCACCGCAGGGGGACTCTGGAAACACCATATATTTT